This T cell receptor beta chain was captured in a study of T cell repertoires in cytomegalovirus infection. The CDR3 loop spans 15 amino acids. V was cut by 2 bases and J by 0 bases, with 8 bases left in between. MiXCR, run by TCRdb on the reads, gives a single entry per CDR3 protein. Of about 830,000 distinct CDR3 sequences detected, approximately 32% appear once; the ten largest clones hold 9.5% to 15%. This clonotype was observed at least ten times. Its antigen is unknown. V and J are TRBV12-3 or TRBV12-4 and TRBJ1-3; D not resolved. The sample in question was cultured CD8+ T cells from PBMCs, obtained from culture after CMV antigen stimulation. The receptor was derived from a human donor in good health (CMV status not recorded). Some clones in this sample may be carry-over from other donors' samples. CDR3 sequence: CASSLNSFSGNTIYF. For the CDR3, the DNA is TGTGCCAGCAGTTTAAACAGCTTCTCTGGAAACACCATATATTTT.